The 32 T cell receptor beta chains below were found in one sample sequenced in a study of shared clonotypes between healthy human individuals. Method: immunoSEQ multiplex PCR; TCRdb's copy keeps in-frame clones and lacks some. Of approximately 2.3 million clones in the sample, approximately 95% were seen once. Material for sequencing was naive CD4+ T cells from PBMCs. Described subset: CD45RA+ positively selected. These receptors all come from a man between 18 and 29 years old in good health. Some clones in this sample may be carry-over from other donors' samples.

V is TRBV5-4 and J is TRBJ2-1; 15 nucleotides align to TRBD2. The CDR3 is 16 amino acids. The junction had 9 bases not matched to a gene; V was cut back by 0 bases and J by 14 bases. CDR1 and CDR2 from the germline V gene are SGHNT and YYREEE (reference sequence). CDR3 loop: CASSLAWTSGRAEEFF. Here the CDR3 DNA reads TGTGCCAGCAGCTTGGCCTGGACTAGCGGGAGGGCGGAGGAGTTCTTC.

The chain has TRBV11-2 and TRBJ2-7; 7 bases are shared with TRBD2. V lost 6 bases and J lost 4; bases outside the gene matches: 3. From germline, CDR1 is SGHAT and CDR2 FQNNGV. The CDR3 contains 12 residues. CDR3 residues: CASRTSMYEQYF. The DNA of the CDR3 is TGTGCCAGCAGGACTAGCATGTACGAGCAGTACTTC. The full variable domain, completed using reference TRBV11-2 and TRBJ2-7, is EAGVAQSPRYKIIEKRQSVAFWCNPISGHATLYWYQQILGQGPKLLIQFQNNGVVDDSQLPKDRFSAERLKGVDSTLKIQPAKLEDSAVYLCASRTSMYEQYFGPGTRLTVT.

The rearrangement joins TRBV28 to TRBJ2-1, with D tentatively TRBD1 (6 bases). V lost 5 bases and J 5 bases, leaving 28 bases between the germline ends. Looked up from germline, CDR1 is MDHEN and CDR2 is SYDVKM. This CDR3 has 19 amino acids. CDR3 sequence (DNA): TGTGCCAGCAGTCCTGGGAAGATCAGGGGCCCTGTCTATCACAATGAGCAGTTCTTC. Translated, it gives CASSPGKIRGPVYHNEQFF.

This clone has a single count. This chain uses TRBV18 with TRBJ1-5, with D unclear. The V gene's germline CDR1 is KGHSH and CDR2 LQKENI. Trimming cost V 2 bases and J 6 bases, with 14 bases left between them. This CDR3 has 15 residues. The CDR3, as DNA: TGTGCCAGCTCACCATCCCGGGGTAAAGGTCAGCCCCAGCATTTT. Translation: CASSPSRGKGQPQHF.

The V and J genes are TRBV7-6 and TRBJ1-1; D might be TRBD1 (6 bases). The CDR3 is made up of 18 amino acids. Germline CDR1 reads SGHVS; CDR2 reads FNYEAQ. V was clipped by 2 bases and J by 3 bases, with 22 bases between them. The CDR3 region is CASSLNPISIGQYTEAFF. The CDR3 region has the DNA TGTGCCAGCAGCTTAAACCCCATCTCTATCGGACAGTACACTGAAGCTTTCTTT. The variable domain in full, with the rest retrieved from reference TRBV7-6 and TRBJ1-1, is GAGVSQSPRYKVTKRGQDVALRCDPISGHVSLYWYRQALGQGPEFLTYFNYEAQQDKSGLPNDRFSAERPEGSISTLTIQRTEQRDSAMYRCASSLNPISIGQYTEAFFGQGTRLTVV.

This chain uses TRBV7-2 with TRBJ2-1, with 8 bases identical to TRBD2. V shed 5 bases, J shed 0 bases, and the junction held 15 bases outside the gene matches. Germline CDR1 SGHTA, CDR2 FQGNSA. CDR3 length: 19 amino acids. CDR3 region: CASSLRFSSGSSSYNEQFF. The CDR3 region has the DNA TGTGCCAGCAGCCTTAGGTTCTCGAGCGGGAGTAGCTCCTACAATGAGCAGTTCTTC.

The chain recombines TRBV7-9 with TRBJ2-7, with D possibly TRBD2 on 6 matching bases. Germline-derived CDR1 and CDR2 are SEHNR and FQNEAQ (reference sequence). The CDR3 spans 14 residues. Trimming pared 2 bases from V and 4 bases from J, leaving 12 bases between. The CDR3 protein is CASSLSIAGYEQYF. The CDR3 DNA is TGTGCCAGCAGCTTATCCATTGCGGGGTACGAGCAGTACTTC.

The J gene is TRBJ2-1, the V gene TRBV2, with 14 bases lining up with TRBD2. Trimming removed 5 bases from V and 10 bases from J; junction bases left unmatched: 7. The CDR3 consists of 15 residues. Germline CDR1 is SNHLY and CDR2 is FYNNEI. In nucleotides, the CDR3 is TGTGCCAGCAGTCAAAGACTAGCGGGAGGGTACGAGCAGTTCTTC. Amino acids: CASSQRLAGGYEQFF. Full variable domain (remainder filled in from reference TRBV2 and TRBJ2-1): EPEVTQTPSHQVTQMGQEVILRCVPISNHLYFYWYRQILGQKVEFLVSFYNNEISEKSEIFDDQFSVERPDGSNFTLKIRSTKLEDSAMYFCASSQRLAGGYEQFFGPGTRLTVL.

J is TRBJ1-5 and V is TRBV6-1; D is unclear. The germline V gene has CDR1 MNHNS and CDR2 SASEGT. V was trimmed by 3 bases and J by 1 base, leaving 4 bases between them. CDR3 length: 13 amino acids. The CDR3 is CASSDGSNQPQHF. The CDR3 DNA follows: TGTGCCAGCAGTGATGGAAGCAATCAGCCCCAGCATTTT.

The chain joins TRBV2 to TRBJ2-3; D uncertain. CDR1 is SNHLY, CDR2 FYNNEI, per germline. The CDR3 sequence is 12 residues long. V lost 10 bases, J lost 10 bases, and 18 bases lay in between. The DNA of the CDR3 is TGTGCCACCACTTACCAGGATCTGGCGCAGTATTTT. Its protein product is CATTYQDLAQYF.

This clone has only one observation. This chain uses TRBV5-5 with TRBJ1-2, with a weak D call TRBD1 (5 bases). Germline CDR1 is SGHKS and CDR2 is YYEKEE (reference sequence). The ends were cut back, 4 bases at V and 8 bases at J, with 15 bases in the middle. The CDR3 has 13 residues. The DNA for the CDR3 is TGTGCCAGCAGCCCCGACAGCGTTGGGGGCTACACCTTC. This codes for CASSPDSVGGYTF.

This chain joins TRBV6-1 and TRBJ1-3; D is unresolved. The CDR3 extends over 13 amino acids. Germline CDR1 MNHNS, CDR2 SASEGT. The V end lost 8 bases, the J end lost 4 bases, and 12 bases lay between the germline ends. The CDR3 bases are TGTGCCAGCGGAATGGGTCCCGGAAACACCATATATTTT. It yields the protein CASGMGPGNTIYF.

The chain recombines TRBV7-9 with TRBJ1-2; D is undetermined. With 5 bases removed from V and 2 bases from J, the gap between germline ends came to 9 bases. The CDR3 has 13 amino acids. Germline loops: CDR1 SEHNR, CDR2 FQNEAQ (reference sequence). DNA for the CDR3: TGTGCCAGCAGCCGTAACCTAAACTATGGCTACACCTTC. It translates to CASSRNLNYGYTF.

The chain uses TRBV19 and TRBJ2-7; 8 nucleotides line up with TRBD1. The germline V gene encodes CDR1 LNHDA and CDR2 SQIVND (reference sequence). The V segment lost 5 bases and the J segment 1 base; nucleotides outside the gene matches: 13. This CDR3 has 17 amino acids. CDR3 sequence (DNA): TGTGCCAGTAGTCCCGGCAGACAGGGGACCCGTTCCTACGAGCAGTACTTC. It yields the protein CASSPGRQGTRSYEQYF. The full variable domain, with the rest looked up from reference TRBV19 and TRBJ2-7, is DGGITQSPKYLFRKEGQNVTLSCEQNLNHDAMYWYRQDPGQGLRLIYYSQIVNDFQKGDIAEGYSVSREKKESFPLTVTSAQKNPTAFYLCASSPGRQGTRSYEQYFGPGTRLTVT.

The chain joins TRBV7-9 to TRBJ2-7; D perhaps matches TRBD2 (7 bases). This CDR3 is 14 amino acids long. Germline V lookup: CDR1 SEHNR, CDR2 FQNEAQ (reference sequence). V lost 5 bases, J lost 6 bases, and 17 bases lay in between. CDR3 residues: CASSPGEGEGEQYF. The CDR3 DNA is TGTGCCAGCAGCCCAGGGGAGGGGGAAGGCGAGCAGTACTTC.

The V gene is TRBV7-3, the J gene TRBJ2-2; D may be TRBD1 (5 bases). Germline CDR1 SGHTA, CDR2 FQGTGA. CDR3 length: 16 amino acids. The V end lost 2 bases, the J end lost 3 bases, and 13 bases lay between the germline ends. The CDR3 region is CASSLLPGWDTGELFF. CDR3 nucleotide sequence: TGTGCCAGCAGCTTATTACCAGGGTGGGACACCGGGGAGCTGTTTTTT.

The CDR3 is CATETLKDGSTDTQYF. The CDR3 coding sequence is TGTGCCACCGAAACTCTAAAGGACGGAAGCACAGATACGCAGTATTTT. The V call is TRBV7-3, the J call TRBJ2-3, with unresolved D. Between the trimmed V and J ends, which lost 10 bases and 0 bases, there was a span of 20 bases. The germline CDR1 and CDR2 sequences are SGHTA and FQGTGA. This CDR3 comprises 16 residues. Full variable domain (rest looked up from reference TRBV7-3 and TRBJ2-3): GAGVSQTPSNKVTEKGKYVELRCDPISGHTALYWYRQSLGQGPEFLIYFQGTGAADDSGLPNDRFFAVRPEGSVSTLKIQRTERGDSAVYLCATETLKDGSTDTQYFGPGTRLTVL.

The chain carries TRBV5-1 and TRBJ2-7, with 9 bases that match TRBD1. This CDR3 is 15 amino acids long. V was clipped by 1 base and J by 3 bases; unmatched bases: 5. Germline V lookup: CDR1 SGHRS, CDR2 YFSETQ. CDR3 sequence reads: CASSLLGQGHYEQYF. CDR3 DNA: TGCGCCAGCAGCTTGTTGGGACAGGGCCACTACGAGCAGTACTTC.

The rearrangement uses TRBV6-4 and TRBJ2-3; D is uncertain. V was cut by 2 bases and J by 2 bases, with 8 bases left in between. Germline CDR1 reads MRHNA; CDR2 reads SNTAGT. This CDR3 is built from 14 residues. In DNA, the CDR3 is TGTGCCAGCAGTGACACCCACCTCACAGATACGCAGTATTTT. Translating gives CASSDTHLTDTQYF.

V and J are TRBV5-1 and TRBJ2-3; 8 nucleotides align to TRBD2. The V and J ends lost 3 bases and 2 bases, in that order; junction bases with no gene match: 11. Germline-derived CDR1 and CDR2 are SGHRS and YFSETQ. The CDR3 runs 17 residues. The CDR3 loop is CASSSGAGGTFTDTQYF. The CDR3 bases are TGCGCCAGCAGCTCTGGTGCGGGAGGCACCTTCACAGATACGCAGTATTTT.

The V gene is TRBV5-4, the J gene TRBJ2-2, with no clear D. Germline V gene sequence: CDR1 SGHNT, CDR2 YYREEE (reference sequence). The CDR3 contains 14 residues. The V gene lost 4 bases and the J gene lost 6 bases, with 13 bases spanning the gap. CDR3 residues: CASSPRVASGELFF. Here the CDR3 DNA reads TGTGCCAGCAGCCCCCGGGTAGCCTCCGGGGAGCTGTTTTTT.

The V gene is TRBV9, the J gene TRBJ1-5; D may be TRBD1 (5 bases). The CDR3 sequence is 15 residues long. The V end was cut by 4 bases, the J end by 6 bases, with 17 bases between. In germline, CDR1 is SGDLS, CDR2 YYNGEE. The CDR3 here is CASSPGVVDGQPQHF. In DNA form, the CDR3 reads TGTGCCAGCAGCCCGGGGGTTGTCGATGGTCAGCCCCAGCATTTT.

The CDR3 sequence is CASSPPQGGGEKLFF. CDR3 bases: TGTGCCAGCTCACCACCTCAGGGAGGGGGTGAAAAACTGTTTTTT. The rearrangement links TRBV18 to TRBJ1-4; a weak D match, TRBD1 (6 bases). Germline values: CDR1 KGHSH, CDR2 LQKENI. Trimming took 0 bases from V and 7 from J, leaving 12 bases between them. This CDR3 contains 15 residues.

The gene calls are TRBV7-9 and TRBJ1-4, with 9 bases matching TRBD1. V was clipped by 3 bases and J by 5 bases; unmatched bases: 4. The germline gives CDR1 SEHNR, CDR2 FQNEAQ (reference sequence). This CDR3 has 15 amino acids. DNA for the CDR3: TGTGCCAGCAGCTTCCGGGACAGGGAGAATGAAAAACTGTTTTTT. It encodes CASSFRDRENEKLFF. The full variable domain, in which reference TRBV7-9 and TRBJ1-4 provide the parts outside the CDR3, is DTGVSQNPRHKITKRGQNVTFRCDPISEHNRLYWYRQTLGQGPEFLTYFQNEAQLEKSRLLSDRFSAERPKGSFSTLEIQRTEQGDSAMYLCASSFRDRENEKLFFGSGTQLSVL.

A note on this clone: Other nucleotide sequences in the sample specify the same CDR3. The rearrangement links TRBV28 to TRBJ1-2; perhaps TRBD1 as D (5 bases). The V end lost 3 bases, the J end lost 1 base, and 6 bases lay between the germline ends. CDR1 is MDHEN and CDR2 is SYDVKM in the germline V gene. The CDR3 extends over 13 amino acids. CDR3 sequence reads: CASSLGVNYGYTF. CDR3 sequence (DNA): TGTGCCAGCAGTTTGGGGGTTAACTATGGCTACACCTTC.

The chain is built from TRBV7-9 and TRBJ1-5, with D possibly TRBD1 on 5 matching bases. Germline V CDR1 and CDR2: SEHNR, FQNEAQ (reference sequence). The V gene lost 7 bases and the J gene lost 0 bases, with 13 bases spanning the gap. The CDR3 is 15 residues long. As DNA, the CDR3 is TGTGCCAGCACCTGGGGACCAGGTAGCAATCAGCCCCAGCATTTT. Translated, it gives CASTWGPGSNQPQHF.

The chain recombines TRBV6-5 with TRBJ2-7; weak D call: TRBD1 (6 bases). Per the germline V gene, CDR1 is MNHEY and CDR2 is SVGAGI. The CDR3 extends over 13 amino acids. The V gene lost 5 bases and the J gene lost 2 bases, with 10 bases spanning the gap. CDR3 in amino acids: CASSKSGAYEQYF. CDR3 nucleotide sequence: TGTGCCAGCAGTAAATCAGGGGCCTACGAGCAGTACTTC.

The chain recombines TRBV11-2 with TRBJ2-1; 10 bases map to TRBD2. V trimming: 1 base; J trimming: 3 bases; junction bases outside the gene matches: 6. Per germline, CDR1 SGHAT and CDR2 FQNNGV. CDR3 length equals 17 residues. This chain's CDR3 is CASSLGLAGYNYNEQFF. CDR3 sequence (DNA): TGTGCCAGCAGCTTAGGACTAGCGGGCTACAACTACAATGAGCAGTTCTTC. Complete variable domain (other parts from reference TRBV11-2 and TRBJ2-1): EAGVAQSPRYKIIEKRQSVAFWCNPISGHATLYWYQQILGQGPKLLIQFQNNGVVDDSQLPKDRFSAERLKGVDSTLKIQPAKLEDSAVYLCASSLGLAGYNYNEQFFGPGTRLTVL.

This chain connects TRBV10-3 to TRBJ1-1; D unclear. From germline, CDR1 is ENHRY and CDR2 SYGVKD. Trimming left V 0 bases short and J 1 base short, with 9 bases between. The CDR3 has 15 residues. The CDR3: CAISESGSPNTEAFF. For the CDR3, the DNA is TGTGCCATCAGTGAGTCGGGCAGCCCGAACACTGAAGCTTTCTTT.

This clone was counted a single time. The chain joins TRBV9 to TRBJ2-7, with D possibly being TRBD2 (6 bases). Trimming took off 4 bases at V and 4 bases at J, with 15 bases between the two ends. The germline V gene encodes CDR1 SGDLS and CDR2 YYNGEE. This CDR3 comprises 14 residues. The CDR3 spells CASSQRDGGYEQYF. Here the CDR3 DNA reads TGTGCCAGCAGCCAAAGGGATGGGGGGTACGAGCAGTACTTC. Filled out from reference TRBV9 and TRBJ2-7, the complete variable domain reads DSGVTQTPKHLITATGQRVTLRCSPRSGDLSVYWYQQSLDQGLQFLIQYYNGEERAKGNILERFSAQQFPDLHSELNLSSLELGDSALYFCASSQRDGGYEQYFGPGTRLTVT.

The chain is built from TRBV5-1 and TRBJ2-3; 7 nucleotides line up with TRBD2. Trimming cost V 3 bases and J 5 bases; bases outside gene matches: 9. The CDR3 totals 15 residues. Germline V gene sequence: CDR1 SGHRS, CDR2 YFSETQ. The CDR3 region has the DNA TGCGCCAGCAGCTCAGAAGGGACTAAGGGAGATACGCAGTATTTT. It encodes CASSSEGTKGDTQYF.

V usage is TRBV25-1 and J usage is TRBJ2-2, with 7 bases that match TRBD1. The CDR3 is 17 amino acids. The V gene end was trimmed by 0 bases and the J gene end by 4 bases; junction bases not matched to a gene: 8. The V gene's germline CDR1 is MGHDK and CDR2 SYGVNS. CDR3 region: CASSEYGRQGGTGELFF. For the CDR3, the DNA is TGTGCCAGCAGTGAATATGGGAGACAGGGTGGCACCGGGGAGCTGTTTTTT.